This entry lists 5 T cell receptor beta chains sequenced from one sample in a study. TCRdb itself ran the RT-PCR reads through MiXCR, one entry per CDR3 protein. Of more than 600,000 distinct CDR3 sequences in the sample, approximately 15% were seen once. Specimen: memory CD4+ T cells from blood. These receptors were taken from a female donor in good health, serving as a healthy control.

This clonotype was seen ten or more times. This sequence joins TRBV3-1 and TRBJ1-3; no clear D gene. The germline V and J ends were trimmed by 6 bases and 0 bases, with 9 bases remaining between them. This CDR3 is built from 14 residues. Germline CDR1 reads LGHDT; CDR2 reads YNNKEL (reference sequence). CDR3 DNA: TGTGCCAGCAGTAAGGGATTCTCTGGAAACACCATATATTTT. Its protein is CASSKGFSGNTIYF.

This clonotype was counted ten times or more. This chain links TRBV24-1 with TRBJ2-3, with 9 bases lining up with TRBD2. V lost 4 bases and J lost 1; bases outside the gene matches: 8. This CDR3 spans 17 amino acids. Germline lookup yields CDR1 KGHDR and CDR2 SFDVKD. The CDR3 coding sequence is TGTGCCACCAGTGAACTGACTAGCGGCGGCCGCACAGATACGCAGTATTTT. Encoded protein: CATSELTSGGRTDTQYF.

As regards this clonotype: A much larger clone is a single base away; this may be a read error. The V gene is TRBV5-1, the J gene TRBJ1-1; perhaps TRBD1 as D (5 bases). The ends were cut back, 4 bases at V and 10 bases at J, with 14 bases in the middle. Per germline, CDR1 SGHRS and CDR2 YFSETQ. The CDR3 sequence is 12 residues long. The CDR3 spells CASSHPGAGAFF. The CDR3 DNA is TGCGCCAGCAGCCATCCCGGGGCTGGAGCTTTCTTT.

This clonotype has only a few counts. The chain joins TRBV7-2 to TRBJ1-2; D is possibly TRBD1 (5 bases). Deletions cut 8 bases from V and 2 bases from J, with 15 bases between. From germline, CDR1 is SGHTA and CDR2 FQGNSA. This CDR3 is built from 14 residues. CDR3 bases: TGTGCCAGCGCTAAAATAGCAGGGAACTATGGCTACACCTTC. Protein: CASAKIAGNYGYTF.

This chain uses TRBV21-1 with TRBJ1-1; the table's D call of TRBD1 was not tested on the DNA. TRBV21-1 counts as a pseudogene. This CDR3 comprises 14 residues. The chain's CDR3 is CASRMDRGLTEAFF. DNA of the CDR3: TGTGCCAGCAGGATGGACAGGGGGCTGACTGAAGCTTTCTTT.